This entry is about one T cell receptor (beta chain). Its specificity is unknown. Clones were sequenced by immunoSEQ multiplex PCR, and TCRdb holds only the in-frame ones, with some missing. The sample shows 20,000 to 25,000 clones, 85% to 95% of them seen only once. Trimming shortened V by 5 bases and J by 9 bases, and 14 bases separated the two germline ends. Germline CDR1 reads PRHDT; CDR2 reads FYEKMQ (reference sequence). This CDR3 has 13 amino acids. The sorted conventional CD4+ T cells were CD25-low and CD127-high, with genomic DNA sequenced. The data belong to a study of regulatory and conventional T cells in RAG deficiency. Findings and caveats of the study: Shorter CDR3s in all patient subsets; >80% Treg-Tconv overlap in Omenn.

The sample also formed part of further work on regulatory T cells. From that report: The PCR used 52 TRBV and 13 TRBJ primers.

Sequenced: CD4+ T cells sorted from blood. The chain links TRBV13 to TRBJ1-3, with a possible D match to TRBD1 (5 bases). This receptor was identified in a human donor in good health. This CDR3 is CASSPTRDATIYF. CDR3 nucleotides: TGTGCCAGCAGCCCTACCAGGGACGCCACCATATATTTT.